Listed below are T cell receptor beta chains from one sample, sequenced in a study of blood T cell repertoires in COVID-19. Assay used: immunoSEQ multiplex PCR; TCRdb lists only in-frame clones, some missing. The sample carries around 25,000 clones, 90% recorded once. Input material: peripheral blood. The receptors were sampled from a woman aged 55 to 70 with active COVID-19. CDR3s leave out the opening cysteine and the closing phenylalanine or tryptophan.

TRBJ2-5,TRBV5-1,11,ASSLAPEETQY
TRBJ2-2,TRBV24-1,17,ATSDLDPGTGGFTGELF
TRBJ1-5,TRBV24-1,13,ATRDKIYSNQPQH
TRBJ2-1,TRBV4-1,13,ASSQDPGSYNEQF
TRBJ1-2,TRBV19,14,ASSPPMGQGYYGYT
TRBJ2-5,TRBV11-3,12,ASSQGTGQETQY
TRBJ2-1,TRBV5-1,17,ASSFSFRGPSGKYNEQF
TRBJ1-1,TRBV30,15,TWSVTDRADRGTEAF
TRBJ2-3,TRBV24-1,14,ATSEQRQETTDTQY
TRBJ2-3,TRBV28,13,ASSLKAGGGDTQY
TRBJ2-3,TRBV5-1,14,ASSFESGSTADTQY
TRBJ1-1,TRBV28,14,ASSFLAQGMSTEAF
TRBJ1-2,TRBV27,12,ASSWTREGYGYT
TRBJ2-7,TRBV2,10,ASTKTNYEQY
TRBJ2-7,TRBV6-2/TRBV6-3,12,ASSGGDGTYEQY
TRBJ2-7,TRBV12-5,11,ASGPGLAGEQY
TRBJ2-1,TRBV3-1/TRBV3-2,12,ASSQDASSNEQF
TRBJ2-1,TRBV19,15,ASSIRQREGPLHEQF
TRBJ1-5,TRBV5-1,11,ASSLGQNQPQH
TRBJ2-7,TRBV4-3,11,ASSQAPLREQY
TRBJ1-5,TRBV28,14,ASRSRGFYSNQPQH
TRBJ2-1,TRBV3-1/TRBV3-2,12,ASSQGGRGNEQF
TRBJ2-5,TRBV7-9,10,ASSFGGETQY
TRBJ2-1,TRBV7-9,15,ASSFPPGGNSYNEQF
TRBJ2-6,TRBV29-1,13,SVQDRGSGANVLT
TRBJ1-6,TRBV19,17,ATEAGRQGFSSYNSPLH
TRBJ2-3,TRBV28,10,ASTPGTDTQY
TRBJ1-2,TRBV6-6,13,ASSYSDGHLYGYT
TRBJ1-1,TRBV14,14,ASSPLGGRMNTEAF
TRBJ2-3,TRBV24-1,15,ATSDGRDGDFTDTQY
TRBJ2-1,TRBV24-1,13,ATSDWTGSYNEQF
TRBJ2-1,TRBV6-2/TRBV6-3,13,ASSHGLPTNNEQF
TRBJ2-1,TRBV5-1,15,ASRPGLAGASYNEQF
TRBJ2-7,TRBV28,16,ASSSPFRLSGSVDEQY
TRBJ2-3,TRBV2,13,ASQGLAPSTDTQY
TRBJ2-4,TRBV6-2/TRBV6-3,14,ASSYAGSLAKNIQY
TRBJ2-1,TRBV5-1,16,ASSLWAGGLVAYNEQF
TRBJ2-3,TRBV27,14,ASSLSGGGGTDTQY
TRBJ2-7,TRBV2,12,ASSTGTTFNEQY
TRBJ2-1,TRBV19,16,ASRQESGRAVSYNEQF
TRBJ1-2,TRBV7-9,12,ASSPDPGNYGYT
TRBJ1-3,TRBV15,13,ATSIGGTAGNTIY
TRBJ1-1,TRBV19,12,ASSIRREGTEAF
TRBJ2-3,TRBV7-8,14,ASSLVAGGSTDTQY
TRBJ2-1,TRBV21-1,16,ASSRKKLAGVTYNEQF
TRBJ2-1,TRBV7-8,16,ASSPRRGTSGSKNEQF
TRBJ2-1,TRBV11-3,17,ASSPSGTSGRFSYNEQF